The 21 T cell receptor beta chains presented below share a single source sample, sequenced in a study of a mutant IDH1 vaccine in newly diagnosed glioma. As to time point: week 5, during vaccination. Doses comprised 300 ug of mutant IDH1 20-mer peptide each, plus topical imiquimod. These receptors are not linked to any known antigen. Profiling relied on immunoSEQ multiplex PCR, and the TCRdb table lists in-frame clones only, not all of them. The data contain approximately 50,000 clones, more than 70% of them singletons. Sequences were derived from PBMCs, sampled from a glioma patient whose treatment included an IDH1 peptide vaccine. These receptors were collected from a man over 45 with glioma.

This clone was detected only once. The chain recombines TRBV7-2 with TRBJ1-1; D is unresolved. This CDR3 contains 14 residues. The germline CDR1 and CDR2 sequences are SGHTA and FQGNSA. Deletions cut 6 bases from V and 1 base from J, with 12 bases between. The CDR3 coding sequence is TGTGCCAGCAGTCGGGCTAGTGGGAACACTGAAGCTTTCTTT. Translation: CASSRASGNTEAFF.

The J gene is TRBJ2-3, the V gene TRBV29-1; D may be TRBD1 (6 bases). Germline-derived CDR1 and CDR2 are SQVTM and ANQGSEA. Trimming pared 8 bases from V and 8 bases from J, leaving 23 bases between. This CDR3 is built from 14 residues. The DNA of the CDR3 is TGCAGCTTCCTCCGGCGGGCAGGGGCAGGTACGCAGTATTTT. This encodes CSFLRRAGAGTQYF.

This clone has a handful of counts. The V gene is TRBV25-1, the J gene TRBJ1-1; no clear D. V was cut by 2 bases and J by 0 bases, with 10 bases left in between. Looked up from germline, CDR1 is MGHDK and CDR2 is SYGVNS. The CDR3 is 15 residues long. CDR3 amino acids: CASSEPGDLNTEAFF. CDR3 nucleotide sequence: TGTGCCAGCAGTGAACCGGGAGACCTGAACACTGAAGCTTTCTTT.

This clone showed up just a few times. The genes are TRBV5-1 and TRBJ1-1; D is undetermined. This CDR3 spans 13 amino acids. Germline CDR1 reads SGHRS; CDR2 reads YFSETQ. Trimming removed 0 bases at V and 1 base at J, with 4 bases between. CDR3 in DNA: TGCGCCAGCAGCTTGGACAAGAACACTGAAGCTTTCTTT. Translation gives CASSLDKNTEAFF.

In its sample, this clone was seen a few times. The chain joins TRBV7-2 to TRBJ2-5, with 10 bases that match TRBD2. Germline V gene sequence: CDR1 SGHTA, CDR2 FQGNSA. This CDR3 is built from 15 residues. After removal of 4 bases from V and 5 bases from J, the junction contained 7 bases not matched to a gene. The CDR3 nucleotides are TGTGCCAGCAGCTCCAGCGGGGGGGCCTTGGAGACCCAGTACTTC. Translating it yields CASSSSGGALETQYF.

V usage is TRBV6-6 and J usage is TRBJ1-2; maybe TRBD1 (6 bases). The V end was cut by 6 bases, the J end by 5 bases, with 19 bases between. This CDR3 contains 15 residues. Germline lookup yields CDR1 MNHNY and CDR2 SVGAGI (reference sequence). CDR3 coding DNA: TGTGCCAGCAGAGGCGGACAGAGCCCTTTATATGGCTACACCTTC. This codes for CASRGGQSPLYGYTF.

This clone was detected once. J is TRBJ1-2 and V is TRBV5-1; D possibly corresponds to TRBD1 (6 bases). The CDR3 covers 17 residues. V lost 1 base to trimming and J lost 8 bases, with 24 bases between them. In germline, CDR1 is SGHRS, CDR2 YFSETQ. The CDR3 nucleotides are TGCGCCAGCAGCTTGAGTCCAGGGGAAAGCGTGGTTGAGGGCTACACCTTC. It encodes CASSLSPGESVVEGYTF.

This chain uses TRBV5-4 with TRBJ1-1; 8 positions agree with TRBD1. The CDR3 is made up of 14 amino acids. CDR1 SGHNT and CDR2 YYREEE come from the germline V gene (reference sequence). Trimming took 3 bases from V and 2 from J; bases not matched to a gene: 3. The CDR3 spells CASSSGGRNTEAFF. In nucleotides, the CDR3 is TGTGCCAGCAGCTCAGGGGGCCGAAACACTGAAGCTTTCTTT.

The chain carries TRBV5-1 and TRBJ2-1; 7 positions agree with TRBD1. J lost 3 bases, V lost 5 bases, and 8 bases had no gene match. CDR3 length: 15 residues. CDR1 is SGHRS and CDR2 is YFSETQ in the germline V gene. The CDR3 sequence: CASRARQGGYNEQFF. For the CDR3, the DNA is TGCGCCAGCAGGGCTCGACAGGGCGGCTACAATGAGCAGTTCTTC.

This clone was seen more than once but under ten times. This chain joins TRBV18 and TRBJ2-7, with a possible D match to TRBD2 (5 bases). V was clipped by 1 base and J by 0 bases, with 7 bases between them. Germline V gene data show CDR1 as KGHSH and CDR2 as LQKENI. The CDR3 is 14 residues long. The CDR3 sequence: CASSPRETSYEQYF. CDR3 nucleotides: TGTGCCAGCTCACCACGGGAGACCTCCTACGAGCAGTACTTC.

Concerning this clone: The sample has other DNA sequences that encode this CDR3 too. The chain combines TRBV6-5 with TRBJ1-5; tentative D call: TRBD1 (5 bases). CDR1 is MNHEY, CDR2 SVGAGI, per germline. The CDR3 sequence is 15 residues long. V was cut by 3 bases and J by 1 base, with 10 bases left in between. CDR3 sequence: CASSYSRVSNQPQHF. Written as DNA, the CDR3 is TGTGCCAGCAGTTATTCCAGGGTCAGCAATCAGCCCCAGCATTTT.

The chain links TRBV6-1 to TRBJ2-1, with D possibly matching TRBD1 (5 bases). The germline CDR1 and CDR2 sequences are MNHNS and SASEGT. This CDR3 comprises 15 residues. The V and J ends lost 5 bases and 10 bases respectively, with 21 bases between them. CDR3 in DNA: TGTGCCAGCAGTCTATTCAGGGCCCAAAGTCGGGAGCAGTTCTTC. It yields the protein CASSLFRAQSREQFF.

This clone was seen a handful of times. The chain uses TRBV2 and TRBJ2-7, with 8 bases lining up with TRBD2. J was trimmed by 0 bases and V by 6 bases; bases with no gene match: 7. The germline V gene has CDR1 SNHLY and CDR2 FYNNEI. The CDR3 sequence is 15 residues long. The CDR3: CASRERGPSSYEQYF. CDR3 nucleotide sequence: TGTGCCAGCAGAGAGCGGGGGCCGAGCTCCTACGAGCAGTACTTC.

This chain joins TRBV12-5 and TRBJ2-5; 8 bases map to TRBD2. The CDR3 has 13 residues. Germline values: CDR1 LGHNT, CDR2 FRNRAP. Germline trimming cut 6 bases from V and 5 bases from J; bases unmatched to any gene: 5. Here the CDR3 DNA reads TGTGCTAGTGGCCTCGGGGGGGTTGAGACCCAGTACTTC. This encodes CASGLGGVETQYF.

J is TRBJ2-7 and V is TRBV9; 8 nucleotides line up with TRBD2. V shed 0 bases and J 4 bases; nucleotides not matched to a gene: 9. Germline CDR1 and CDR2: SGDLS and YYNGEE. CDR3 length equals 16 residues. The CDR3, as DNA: TGTGCCAGCAGCGTAGGCGGTACTAGCGGAGGGTACGAGCAGTACTTC. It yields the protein CASSVGGTSGGYEQYF.

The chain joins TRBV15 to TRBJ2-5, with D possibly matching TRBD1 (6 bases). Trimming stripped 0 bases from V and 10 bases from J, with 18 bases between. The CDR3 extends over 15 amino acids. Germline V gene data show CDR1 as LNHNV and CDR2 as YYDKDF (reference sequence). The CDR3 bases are TGTGCCACCAGCAGAGATTCCGGCAGGGGTTGGGGCCAGTACTTC. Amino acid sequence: CATSRDSGRGWGQYF.

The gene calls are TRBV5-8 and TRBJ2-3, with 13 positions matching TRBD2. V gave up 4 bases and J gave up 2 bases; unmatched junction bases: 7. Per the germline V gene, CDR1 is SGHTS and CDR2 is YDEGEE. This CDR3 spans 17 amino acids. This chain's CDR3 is CASSKGLAGAHTDTQYF. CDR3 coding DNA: TGTGCCAGCAGCAAAGGACTAGCGGGGGCCCACACAGATACGCAGTATTTT.

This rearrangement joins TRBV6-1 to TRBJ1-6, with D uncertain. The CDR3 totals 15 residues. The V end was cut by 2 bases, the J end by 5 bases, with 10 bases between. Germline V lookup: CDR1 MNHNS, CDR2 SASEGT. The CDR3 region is CASSESLIDNSPLHF. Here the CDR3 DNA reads TGTGCCAGCAGTGAATCCTTAATCGATAATTCACCCCTCCACTTT.

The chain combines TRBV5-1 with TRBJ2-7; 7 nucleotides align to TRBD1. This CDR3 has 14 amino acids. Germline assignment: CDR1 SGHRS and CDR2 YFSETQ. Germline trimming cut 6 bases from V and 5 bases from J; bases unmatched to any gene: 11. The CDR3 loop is CASKQGSAGDEQYF. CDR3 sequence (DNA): TGCGCCAGCAAACAGGGGTCTGCAGGGGACGAGCAGTACTTC.

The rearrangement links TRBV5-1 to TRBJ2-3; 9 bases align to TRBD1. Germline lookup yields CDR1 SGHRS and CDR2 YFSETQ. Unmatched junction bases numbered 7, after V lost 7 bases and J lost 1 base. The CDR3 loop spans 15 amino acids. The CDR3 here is CASLLGDRGTDTQYF. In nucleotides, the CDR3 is TGCGCCAGCTTGTTGGGGGACAGGGGCACAGATACGCAGTATTTT.

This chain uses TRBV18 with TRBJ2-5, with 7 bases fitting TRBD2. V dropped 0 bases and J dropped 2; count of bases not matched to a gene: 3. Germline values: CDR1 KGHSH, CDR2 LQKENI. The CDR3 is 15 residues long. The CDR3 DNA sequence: TGTGCCAGCTCACCACCAAGCGGGGTACAAGAGACCCAGTACTTC. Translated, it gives CASSPPSGVQETQYF.